This TCR beta chain stems from a study of blood T cell repertoires in COVID-19. Authors' methods: Reference gene primer amplification gave estimated nucleated cell counts. Sequencing was performed with immunoSEQ multiplex PCR; in TCRdb, only in-frame clones are kept and a portion is missing. V and J calls and clone size follow that table, whereas D and trimming were derived from the DNA. The sample contains 250,000 to 350,000 clones, 70% to 90% of which appear only once. Individuals drawn from around 24 US areas were about 18 to 100 years old. The study counted Cohort 3 donors as recovered given two negative PCRs, clearance, or symptom resolution. The CDR3 is made up of 15 amino acids. V trimming: 6 bases; J trimming: 4 bases; junction bases outside the gene matches: 6. Germline CDR1 and CDR2: MDHEN and SYDVKM.

The sequence was obtained from a woman aged 25-40 years who had recovered from COVID-19. V usage is TRBV28 and J usage is TRBJ2-1, with 10 bases matching TRBD2. The sequenced sample consisted of PBMCs or T cells enriched from blood (not recorded which). The CDR3 reads CASSPSGGAYNEQFF. CDR3 coding DNA: TGTGCCAGCAGCCCAAGCGGGGGGGCGTACAATGAGCAGTTCTTC.